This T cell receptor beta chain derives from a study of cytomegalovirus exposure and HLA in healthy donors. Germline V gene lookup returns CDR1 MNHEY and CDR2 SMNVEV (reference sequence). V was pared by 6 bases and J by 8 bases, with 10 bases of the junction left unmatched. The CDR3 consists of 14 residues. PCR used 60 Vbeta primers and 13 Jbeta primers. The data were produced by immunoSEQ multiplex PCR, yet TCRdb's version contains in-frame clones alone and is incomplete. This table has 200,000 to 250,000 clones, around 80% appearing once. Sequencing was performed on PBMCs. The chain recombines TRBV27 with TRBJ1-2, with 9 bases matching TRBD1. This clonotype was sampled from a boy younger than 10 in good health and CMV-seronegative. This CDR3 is CASRTTGGEGGYTF. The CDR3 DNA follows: TGTGCCAGCAGGACAACAGGGGGCGAGGGAGGCTACACCTTC.